The 27 T cell receptor beta chains reported below all come from one sample, sequenced in a study of cytomegalovirus exposure and HLA in healthy donors. PCR primers comprised 60 Vbeta and 13 Jbeta primers. Method: immunoSEQ multiplex PCR; TCRdb's copy keeps in-frame clones and lacks some. The sample contains about 110,000 clones, roughly 70% of which appear only once. Source material: PBMCs. Every receptor here comes from a man aged 35 to 55 in good health and CMV-seropositive.

The chain employs TRBV11-2 and TRBJ2-1; the match to TRBD2 covers 7 bases. The CDR3 has 15 amino acids. Losses at the gene ends were 2 bases for V and 10 bases for J; bases not matched to a gene: 11. Germline lookup yields CDR1 SGHAT and CDR2 FQNNGV. CDR3 in amino acids: CASSLRWGGNPEQFF. CDR3 bases: TGTGCCAGCAGCTTACGGTGGGGAGGGAATCCAGAGCAGTTCTTC.

The chain is built from TRBV5-1 and TRBJ1-4, with TRBD1 matching over 8 bases. Trimming at V came to 1 base and at J to 3 bases, leaving 8 bases not matched to a gene. The CDR3 contains 17 residues. In germline, CDR1 is SGHRS, CDR2 YFSETQ. The CDR3 is CASSLSAGGEANEKLFF. The CDR3 coding sequence is TGCGCCAGCAGCTTGTCGGCAGGGGGCGAAGCTAATGAAAAACTGTTTTTT.

The V gene is TRBV5-1, the J gene TRBJ2-3, with D possibly being TRBD2 (5 bases). V was trimmed by 4 bases and J by 2 bases, leaving 17 bases between them. The CDR3 has 16 amino acids. Looked up from germline, CDR1 is SGHRS and CDR2 is YFSETQ. The CDR3 sequence: CASSLRTSRDTDTQYF. The CDR3 DNA sequence: TGCGCCAGCAGCCTACGGACCTCCCGGGACACAGATACGCAGTATTTT. The whole variable domain, filled in from reference TRBV5-1 and TRBJ2-3, reads KAGVTQTPRYLIKTRGQQVTLSCSPISGHRSVSWYQQTPGQGLQFLFEYFSETQRNKGNFPGRFSGRQFSNSRSEMNVSTLELGDSALYLCASSLRTSRDTDTQYFGPGTRLTVL.

The rearrangement links TRBV5-4 to TRBJ2-3; perhaps TRBD2 as D (5 bases). From germline, CDR1 is SGHNT and CDR2 YYREEE (reference sequence). The ends were cut back, 7 bases at V and 0 bases at J, with 12 bases in the middle. CDR3 length: 14 amino acids. The CDR3 DNA follows: TGTGCCAGCGGCCGGGAAACTAGCACAGATACGCAGTATTTT. Translated, it gives CASGRETSTDTQYF.

CDR3 sequence: CASSQDTASGSYEQYF. The DNA of the CDR3 is TGTGCCAGCAGCCAAGATACCGCTAGCGGGAGCTACGAGCAGTACTTC. The V and J genes are TRBV4-2 and TRBJ2-7; 10 bases fit TRBD2. V trimming: 0 bases; J trimming: 3 bases; junction bases outside the gene matches: 5. Looked up from germline, CDR1 is LGHNA and CDR2 is YNFKEQ. This CDR3 contains 16 residues.

The gene calls are TRBV5-6 and TRBJ2-7; 8 bases map to TRBD1. The V gene's germline CDR1 is SGHDT and CDR2 YYEEEE. CDR3 size: 15 residues. The V gene end was trimmed by 0 bases and the J gene end by 2 bases; junction bases not matched to a gene: 4. The CDR3 loop reads CASSLGTGSAYEQYF. The CDR3 DNA reads TGTGCCAGCAGCTTGGGGACAGGGTCCGCCTACGAGCAGTACTTC.

The chain has TRBV5-5 and TRBJ2-1; possible D gene TRBD1, 5 bases. V was shortened by 0 bases and J by 7 bases, with 14 bases between the two germline ends. The germline V gene has CDR1 SGHKS and CDR2 YYEKEE (reference sequence). This CDR3 has 15 residues. Written as DNA, the CDR3 is TGTGCCAGCAGCTTGGATTGGGGCAAATTAAATGAGCAGTTCTTC. This sequence encodes CASSLDWGKLNEQFF. The whole variable domain, filled in from reference TRBV5-5 and TRBJ2-1, reads DAGVTQSPTHLIKTRGQQVTLRCSPISGHKSVSWYQQVLGQGPQFIFQYYEKEERGRGNFPDRFSARQFPNYSSELNVNALLLGDSALYLCASSLDWGKLNEQFFGPGTRLTVL.

Here the CDR3 reads CASIRCGRKTPGGEQYV. In DNA form, the CDR3 reads TGCGCCAGCATCCGGTGTGGGCGAAAAACTCCCGGGGGTGAGCAGTACGTC. The chain carries TRBV5-1 and TRBJ2-7; the D gene is possibly TRBD2 (6 bases). Trimming stripped 6 bases from V and 7 bases from J, with 29 bases between. From germline, CDR1 is SGHRS and CDR2 YFSETQ. CDR3 size: 17 residues.

The chain recombines TRBV5-4 with TRBJ1-1; D is uncertain. Trimming left V 2 bases short and J 0 bases short, with 11 bases between. CDR3 length: 15 residues. Germline V gene lookup returns CDR1 SGHNT and CDR2 YYREEE (reference sequence). The CDR3 loop is CASSLTVGVNTEAFF. The CDR3 nucleotides are TGTGCCAGCAGCTTAACGGTTGGTGTGAACACTGAAGCTTTCTTT.

DNA of the CDR3: TGTGCCAGTAGCACGACAGTTGCGGACGGCTACACCTTC. Translated, it gives CASSTTVADGYTF. V is TRBV19 and J is TRBJ1-2, with TRBD1 as a possible D gene (5 bases). CDR1 is LNHDA and CDR2 is SQIVND in the germline V gene (reference sequence). V lost 6 bases and J lost 8, with 16 bases in between. The CDR3 totals 13 residues.

The rearrangement joins TRBV19 to TRBJ2-6; TRBD1 matches 7 bases. Trimming cost V 3 bases and J 0 bases; bases outside gene matches: 2. This CDR3 region has 16 residues. Germline-derived CDR1 and CDR2 are LNHDA and SQIVND (reference sequence). CDR3 coding DNA: TGTGCCAGTAGTATCGCAGGGGGCTCTGGGGCCAACGTCCTGACTTTC. The encoded protein is CASSIAGGSGANVLTF.

The chain uses TRBV6-1 and TRBJ2-7, with no clear D. The CDR3 runs to 13 residues. Looked up from germline, CDR1 is MNHNS and CDR2 is SASEGT. The germline V and J ends were trimmed by 3 bases and 2 bases, with 8 bases remaining between them. As DNA, the CDR3 is TGTGCCAGCAGTGATGAACAGACCTACGAGCAGTACGTC. It translates to CASSDEQTYEQYV.

The chain carries TRBV5-1 and TRBJ1-1, with D possibly matching TRBD1 (6 bases). CDR1 is SGHRS and CDR2 is YFSETQ in the germline V gene. The CDR3 totals 13 residues. V lost 2 bases, J lost 5 bases, and 10 bases lay in between. CDR3 nucleotide sequence: TGCGCCAGCAGCTTTACAGGGAGTACTGAAGCTTTCTTT. This translates into CASSFTGSTEAFF.

This clone was seen a handful of times. The rearrangement links TRBV5-1 to TRBJ2-7; 12 bases fit TRBD2. V lost 0 bases, J lost 3 bases, and 1 base stayed unmatched. From germline, CDR1 is SGHRS and CDR2 YFSETQ. This CDR3 is 15 amino acids long. The CDR3 DNA is TGCGCCAGCAGCTTGGGGACTAGCGGGGACTACGAGCAGTACTTC. Translating it yields CASSLGTSGDYEQYF.

In this sample, this clone turned up a few times. The J gene is TRBJ2-5, the V gene TRBV6-5; tentatively, D is TRBD1 (6 bases). The V and J ends lost 2 bases and 2 bases respectively, with 12 bases between them. The CDR3 contains 15 residues. Germline-derived CDR1 and CDR2 are MNHEY and SVGAGI. The CDR3 region has the DNA TGTGCCAGCAGTTACCGGGACACTACGCAAGAGACCCAGTACTTC. This codes for CASSYRDTTQETQYF.

This sequence joins TRBV28 and TRBJ2-3; 11 nucleotides agree with TRBD1. The CDR3 sequence is 15 residues long. CDR1 and CDR2 from the germline V gene are MDHEN and SYDVKM. The V segment lost 5 bases and the J segment 2 bases; nucleotides outside the gene matches: 3. CDR3 bases: TGTGCCAGCAGTCGGACAGGGGGCTTCACAGATACGCAGTATTTT. Translated: CASSRTGGFTDTQYF.

The chain is built from TRBV7-2 and TRBJ1-1; no clear D. The CDR3 loop spans 15 amino acids. V lost 6 bases and J 0 bases, leaving 14 bases between the germline ends. CDR1 and CDR2 from the germline V gene are SGHTA and FQGNSA. Here the CDR3 DNA reads TGTGCCAGCAGTCTAGATCAGACGCTGAACACTGAAGCTTTCTTT. As protein: CASSLDQTLNTEAFF. Using reference TRBV7-2 and TRBJ1-1 for the parts outside the CDR3, the full variable domain is GAGVSQSPSNKVTEKGKDVELRCDPISGHTALYWYRQSLGQGLEFLIYFQGNSAPDKSGLPSDRFSAERTGGSVSTLTIQRTQQEDSAVYLCASSLDQTLNTEAFFGQGTRLTVV.

CDR3 DNA: TGTGCCTGGGGTACAGGGGGAGCTGAAGCTTTCTTT. This gives the protein CAWGTGGAEAFF. The V and J genes are TRBV30 and TRBJ1-1, with 8 bases identical to TRBD1. Trimming removed 5 bases from V and 6 bases from J; junction bases left unmatched: 5. The CDR3 runs to 12 residues. The V gene's germline CDR1 is GTSNPN and CDR2 SVGIG (reference sequence).

The chain carries TRBV2 and TRBJ2-7; a possible D gene is TRBD2 (6 bases). The CDR3 sequence is 15 residues long. Germline V gives CDR1 SNHLY, CDR2 FYNNEI. The germline V and J ends were trimmed by 6 bases and 0 bases, with 15 bases remaining between them. CDR3 loop: CASSRDLSVSYEQYV. Written as DNA, the CDR3 is TGTGCCAGCAGCCGGGACTTATCAGTCTCCTACGAGCAGTACGTC.

This clone showed up just a few times. J is TRBJ2-3 and V is TRBV9, with 7 bases fitting TRBD2. The CDR3 sequence is 16 residues long. V dropped 0 bases and J dropped 0; count of bases not matched to a gene: 4. Germline V gives CDR1 SGDLS, CDR2 YYNGEE. This CDR3 is CASSVVAGASTDTQYF. CDR3 DNA: TGTGCCAGCAGCGTAGTGGCGGGAGCTAGCACAGATACGCAGTATTTT.

The chain has TRBV9 and TRBJ2-1, with 12 bases aligning to TRBD2. After removal of 6 bases from V and 7 bases from J, the junction contained 8 bases not matched to a gene. There are 15 residues in the CDR3. The V gene's germline CDR1 is SGDLS and CDR2 YYNGEE. CDR3 amino acids: CASNLGGTSGNEQFF. The CDR3 region has the DNA TGTGCCAGCAATCTCGGCGGGACTAGCGGGAATGAGCAGTTCTTC.

The J gene is TRBJ2-5, the V gene TRBV7-9; TRBD2 agrees at 7 bases. The ends lost 10 bases at V and 5 bases at J; junction bases unmatched: 10. Germline loops: CDR1 SEHNR, CDR2 FQNEAQ (reference sequence). The CDR3 totals 13 residues. The CDR3 region has the DNA TGTGCCACCACCCACGGGAGGCCGGAGACCCAGTACTTC. Translating it yields CATTHGRPETQYF. Looking up the rest from reference TRBV7-9 and TRBJ2-5 gives the full variable domain: DTGVSQNPRHKITKRGQNVTFRCDPISEHNRLYWYRQTLGQGPEFLTYFQNEAQLEKSRLLSDRFSAERPKGSFSTLEIQRTEQGDSAMYLCATTHGRPETQYFGPGTRLLVL.

Regarding this clone: The junction does not match germline at one end; this may be a read error. The V gene is TRBV28, the J gene TRBJ1-5; D is undetermined. Germline V gene data show CDR1 as MDHEN and CDR2 as SYDVKM. This CDR3 region has 14 residues. CDR3: CASSLSDGVQPQNF. CDR3 in DNA: TGTGCCAGCAGTTTATCCGACGGGGTTCAGCCCCAGAATTTT.

The chain uses TRBV7-9 and TRBJ1-1; a weak D match, TRBD1 (5 bases). The ends were cut back, 1 base at V and 4 bases at J, with 7 bases in the middle. Per the germline V gene, CDR1 is SEHNR and CDR2 is FQNEAQ (reference sequence). The CDR3 totals 13 residues. CDR3 nucleotides: TGTGCCAGCAGCTTAGTGCAGGGCACTGAAGCTTTCTTT. This encodes CASSLVQGTEAFF. The complete variable domain, with remaining parts taken from reference TRBV7-9 and TRBJ1-1, reads DTGVSQNPRHKITKRGQNVTFRCDPISEHNRLYWYRQTLGQGPEFLTYFQNEAQLEKSRLLSDRFSAERPKGSFSTLEIQRTEQGDSAMYLCASSLVQGTEAFFGQGTRLTVV.

The CDR3 bases are TGCGCCAGCAGCGGGGGGACTAGCGCTTCCTACAATGAGCAGTTCTTC. Its protein product is CASSGGTSASYNEQFF. The rearrangement uses TRBV5-1 and TRBJ2-1; 10 bases line up with TRBD2. The CDR3 spans 16 residues. Germline CDR1 reads SGHRS; CDR2 reads YFSETQ. J lost 1 base, V lost 4 bases, and 5 bases had no gene match.

The rearrangement links TRBV5-1 to TRBJ2-2; possible D gene TRBD1, 5 bases. The V gene lost 4 bases and the J gene lost 4 bases, with 14 bases spanning the gap. The germline V gene encodes CDR1 SGHRS and CDR2 YFSETQ. This CDR3 has 15 residues. CDR3 region: CASSIQGEATGELFF. CDR3 sequence (DNA): TGCGCCAGCAGCATTCAGGGCGAGGCCACCGGGGAGCTGTTTTTT.

The chain couples TRBV19 to TRBJ1-1; 7 bases line up with TRBD1. J lost 4 bases, V lost 8 bases, and 4 bases had no gene match. The CDR3 consists of 12 residues. The V gene's germline CDR1 is LNHDA and CDR2 SQIVND (reference sequence). CDR3 DNA: TGTGCCAGTCGACAGGGAGTCACTGAAGCTTTCTTT. Translated, it gives CASRQGVTEAFF.